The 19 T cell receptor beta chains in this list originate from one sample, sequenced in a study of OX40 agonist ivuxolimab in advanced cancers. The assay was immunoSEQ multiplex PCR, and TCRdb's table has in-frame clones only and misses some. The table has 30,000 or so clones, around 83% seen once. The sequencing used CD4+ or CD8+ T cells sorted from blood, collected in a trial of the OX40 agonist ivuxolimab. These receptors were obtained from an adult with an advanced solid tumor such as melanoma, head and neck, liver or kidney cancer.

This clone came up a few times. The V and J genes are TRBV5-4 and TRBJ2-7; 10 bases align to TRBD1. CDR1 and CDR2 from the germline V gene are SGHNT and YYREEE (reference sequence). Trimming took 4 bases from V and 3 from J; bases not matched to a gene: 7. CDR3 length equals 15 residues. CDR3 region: CASSPGQGRIYEQYF. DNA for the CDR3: TGTGCCAGCAGCCCGGGACAGGGGCGAATCTACGAGCAGTACTTC.

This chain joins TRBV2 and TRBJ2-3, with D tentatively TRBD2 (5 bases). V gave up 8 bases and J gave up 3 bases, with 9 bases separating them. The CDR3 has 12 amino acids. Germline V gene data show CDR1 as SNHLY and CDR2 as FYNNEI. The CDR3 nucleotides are TGTGCCAGCGGACCGGGGACAGATACGCAGTATTTT. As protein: CASGPGTDTQYF. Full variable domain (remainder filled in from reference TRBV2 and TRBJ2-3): EPEVTQTPSHQVTQMGQEVILRCVPISNHLYFYWYRQILGQKVEFLVSFYNNEISEKSEIFDDQFSVERPDGSNFTLKIRSTKLEDSAMYFCASGPGTDTQYFGPGTRLTVL.

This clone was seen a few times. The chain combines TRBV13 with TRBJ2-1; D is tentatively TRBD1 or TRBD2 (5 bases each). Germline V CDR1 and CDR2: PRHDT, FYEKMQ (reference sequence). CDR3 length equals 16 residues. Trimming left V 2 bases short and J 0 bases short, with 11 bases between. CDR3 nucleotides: TGTGCCAGCAGCTTACGGTTTGGGGGCTCCTACAATGAGCAGTTCTTC. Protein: CASSLRFGGSYNEQFF.

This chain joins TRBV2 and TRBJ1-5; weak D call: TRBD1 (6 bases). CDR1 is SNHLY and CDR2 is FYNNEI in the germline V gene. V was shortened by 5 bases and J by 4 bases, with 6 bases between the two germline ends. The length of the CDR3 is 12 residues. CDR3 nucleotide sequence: TGTGCCAGCAGTAGGGGGAATCAGCCCCAGCATTTT. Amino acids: CASSRGNQPQHF.

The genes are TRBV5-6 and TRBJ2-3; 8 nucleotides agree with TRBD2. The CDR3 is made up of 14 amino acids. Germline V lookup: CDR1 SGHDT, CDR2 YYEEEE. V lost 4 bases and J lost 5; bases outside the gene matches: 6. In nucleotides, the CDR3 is TGTGCCAGCAGCCCGGGACTAGATATAGATACGCAGTATTTT. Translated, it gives CASSPGLDIDTQYF.

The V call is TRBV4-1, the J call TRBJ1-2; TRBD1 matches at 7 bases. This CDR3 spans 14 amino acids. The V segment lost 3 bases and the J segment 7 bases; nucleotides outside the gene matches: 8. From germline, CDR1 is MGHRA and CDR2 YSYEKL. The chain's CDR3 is CASSHPDRAGGYTF. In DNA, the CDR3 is TGCGCCAGCAGCCACCCCGACAGGGCCGGTGGCTACACCTTC.

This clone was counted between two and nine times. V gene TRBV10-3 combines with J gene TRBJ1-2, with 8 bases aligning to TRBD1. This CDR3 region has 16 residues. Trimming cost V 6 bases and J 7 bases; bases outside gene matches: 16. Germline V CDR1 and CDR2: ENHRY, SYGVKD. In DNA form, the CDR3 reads TGTGCCATCAGAGGTTCTTCCGGACAGGGAAGTCGTGGCTACACCTTC. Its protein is CAIRGSSGQGSRGYTF.

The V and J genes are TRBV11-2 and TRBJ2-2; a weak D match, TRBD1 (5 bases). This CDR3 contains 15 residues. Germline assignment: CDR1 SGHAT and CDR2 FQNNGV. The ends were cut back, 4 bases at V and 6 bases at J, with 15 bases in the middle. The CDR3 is CASSSSHQGSGELFF. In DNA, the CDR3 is TGTGCCAGCAGCTCCTCACACCAGGGTTCCGGGGAGCTGTTTTTT.

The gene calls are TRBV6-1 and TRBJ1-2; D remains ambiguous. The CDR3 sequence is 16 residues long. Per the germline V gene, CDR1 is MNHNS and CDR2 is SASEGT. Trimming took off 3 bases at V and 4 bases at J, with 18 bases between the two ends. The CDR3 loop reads CASSEGGRNDLYGYTF. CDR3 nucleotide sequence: TGTGCCAGCAGTGAGGGCGGCCGCAATGATCTCTATGGCTACACCTTC.

As DNA, the CDR3 is TGTGCCAGCAGTTTGGGGGGGCTCAGGAACACCGGGGAGCTGTTTTTT. It translates to CASSLGGLRNTGELFF. The J gene is TRBJ2-2, the V gene TRBV28; maybe TRBD2 (7 bases). Trimming took 3 bases from V and 1 from J, leaving 12 bases between them. CDR1 and CDR2 (germline): MDHEN, SYDVKM. CDR3 length equals 16 residues.

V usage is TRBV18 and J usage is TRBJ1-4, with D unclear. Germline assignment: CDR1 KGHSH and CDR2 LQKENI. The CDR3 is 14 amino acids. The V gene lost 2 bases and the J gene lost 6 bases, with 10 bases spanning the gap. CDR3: CASSPGVEDEKLFF. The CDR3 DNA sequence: TGTGCCAGCTCACCAGGGGTAGAGGATGAAAAACTGTTTTTT.

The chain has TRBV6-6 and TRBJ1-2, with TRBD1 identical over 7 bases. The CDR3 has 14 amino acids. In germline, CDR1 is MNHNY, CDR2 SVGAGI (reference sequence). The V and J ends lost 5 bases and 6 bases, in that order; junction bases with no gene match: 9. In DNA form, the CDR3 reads TGTGCCAGCAGTAGATCCGGGACAGCGAATGGCTACACCTTC. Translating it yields CASSRSGTANGYTF.

The CDR3 nucleotides read TGTGCCAGCAGCCTTTACTGGTATGAAGCTTTCTTT. Translating it yields CASSLYWYEAFF. V is TRBV28 and J is TRBJ1-1; the D is unclear. Between the trimmed V and J ends, which lost 6 bases and 7 bases, there was a span of 12 bases. Germline assignment: CDR1 MDHEN and CDR2 SYDVKM. The CDR3 runs 12 residues.

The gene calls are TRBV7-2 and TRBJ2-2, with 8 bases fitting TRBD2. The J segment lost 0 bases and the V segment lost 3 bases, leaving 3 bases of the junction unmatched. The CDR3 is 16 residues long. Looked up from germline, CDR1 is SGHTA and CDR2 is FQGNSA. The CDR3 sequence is CASSLGSGTNTGELFF. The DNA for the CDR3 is TGTGCCAGCAGCTTGGGTAGCGGGACGAACACCGGGGAGCTGTTTTTT.

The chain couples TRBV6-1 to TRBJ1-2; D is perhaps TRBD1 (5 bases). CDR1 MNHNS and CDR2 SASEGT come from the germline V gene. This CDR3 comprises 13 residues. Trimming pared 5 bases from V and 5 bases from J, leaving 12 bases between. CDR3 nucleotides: TGTGCCAGCAGTCATCGTGGGGGGTATGGCTACACCTTC. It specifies CASSHRGGYGYTF.

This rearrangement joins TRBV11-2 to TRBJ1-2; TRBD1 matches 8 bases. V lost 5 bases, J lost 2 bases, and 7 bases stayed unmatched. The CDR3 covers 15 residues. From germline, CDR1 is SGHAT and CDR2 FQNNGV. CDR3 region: CASSTRDRLNYGYTF. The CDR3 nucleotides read TGTGCCAGCAGCACCCGGGACAGGCTCAACTATGGCTACACCTTC.

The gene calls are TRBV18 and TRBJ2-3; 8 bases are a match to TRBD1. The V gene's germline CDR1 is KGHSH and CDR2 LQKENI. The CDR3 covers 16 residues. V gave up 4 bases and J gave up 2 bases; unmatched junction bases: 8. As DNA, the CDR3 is TGTGCCAGCTCACGCACACAGGGGGTAAACACAGATACGCAGTATTTT. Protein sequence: CASSRTQGVNTDTQYF. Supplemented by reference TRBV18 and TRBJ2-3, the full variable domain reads NAGVMQNPRHLVRRRGQEARLRCSPMKGHSHVYWYRQLPEEGLKFMVYLQKENIIDESGMPKERFSAEFPKEGPSILRIQQVVRGDSAAYFCASSRTQGVNTDTQYFGPGTRLTVL.

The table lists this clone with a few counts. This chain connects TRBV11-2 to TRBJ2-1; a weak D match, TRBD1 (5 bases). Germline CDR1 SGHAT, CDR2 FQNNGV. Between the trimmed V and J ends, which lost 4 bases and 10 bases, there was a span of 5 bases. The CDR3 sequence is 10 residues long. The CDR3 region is CASSSGEQFF. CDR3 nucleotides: TGTGCCAGCAGCTCAGGGGAGCAGTTCTTC.

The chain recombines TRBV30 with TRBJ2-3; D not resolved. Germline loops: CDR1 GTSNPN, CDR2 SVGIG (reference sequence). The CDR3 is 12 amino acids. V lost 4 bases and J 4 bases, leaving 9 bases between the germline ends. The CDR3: CAWTGGADTQYF. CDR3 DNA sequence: TGTGCCTGGACTGGTGGCGCAGATACGCAGTATTTT.